Following are 32 T cell receptor beta chains from one sample sequenced in a study of Graves' ophthalmopathy and Graves' hyperthyroidism. The authors amplified TCR beta CDR3 regions from RNA transcripts. In the first round, RT-PCR was carried out with HTBI primers, and a multiplex PCR formed the second round. TCRdb passed the multiplex PCR reads through MiXCR, listing each CDR3 protein once. The repertoire holds about 25,000 distinct CDR3 sequences, with 48% as singletons. Sequencing input: peripheral blood. The source of these receptors is an adult woman with stable Graves' hyperthyroidism.

This clonotype ranks as medium-sized. The rearrangement uses TRBV20-1 and TRBJ1-2; weak D call: TRBD1 (5 bases). The CDR3 length is 14 residues. The germline gives CDR1 DFQATT, CDR2 SNEGSKA (reference sequence). Trimming stripped 5 bases from V and 4 bases from J, with 17 bases between. The CDR3 sequence: CSALINGAGYGYTF. The CDR3 DNA reads as TGCAGTGCTCTTATAAATGGGGCAGGCTATGGCTACACCTTC.

This chain uses TRBV4-1 with TRBJ2-5, with 9 bases fitting TRBD2. Germline values: CDR1 MGHRA, CDR2 YSYEKL. The CDR3 has 15 residues. The J segment lost 9 bases and the V segment lost 5 bases, leaving 13 bases of the junction unmatched. The CDR3 nucleotides read TGCGCCAGCAGCGCGACTAGCGGACATTTTTTGTCCCAGTACTTC. Its translation: CASSATSGHFLSQYF.

This clonotype was seen ten or more times. The chain carries TRBV19 and TRBJ2-2, with a possible D match to TRBD1 (6 bases). Germline V gene lookup returns CDR1 LNHDA and CDR2 SQIVND (reference sequence). This CDR3 region has 17 residues. V lost 4 bases and J 1 base, leaving 16 bases between the germline ends. The CDR3 nucleotides are TGTGCCAGTAGTACCCAGGACAGTTTCGAGAACACCGGGGAGCTGTTTTTT. This encodes CASSTQDSFENTGELFF.

This clonotype was seen a handful of times. The rearrangement joins TRBV5-1 to TRBJ2-3; TRBD2 agrees at 11 bases. V lost 3 bases to trimming and J lost 11 bases; unmatched junction nucleotides: 14. CDR1 is SGHRS and CDR2 is YFSETQ in the germline V gene. This CDR3 has 16 residues. CDR3 sequence (DNA): TGCGCCAGCAGCTCCTTACTAGCGGGAGCCTACAATGAGCAGTATTTT. Translation gives CASSSLLAGAYNEQYF.

The chain links TRBV19 to TRBJ1-1, with D uncertain. V was cut by 3 bases and J by 4 bases, with 21 bases left in between. CDR1 is LNHDA, CDR2 SQIVND, per germline (reference sequence). The CDR3 loop spans 17 amino acids. The CDR3: CASSMAPRLCMSTEAFF. CDR3 bases: TGTGCCAGTAGTATGGCCCCCCGTCTTTGTATGAGCACTGAAGCTTTCTTT.

This clonotype was counted at least ten times. This may come from a read error, since a much larger clone is one base off. The chain links TRBV6-2 or TRBV6-3 to TRBJ2-7; D not resolved. Between the trimmed V and J ends, which lost 4 bases and 4 bases, there was a span of 8 bases. CDR1 MNHEY and CDR2 SVGEGT come from the germline V gene. The CDR3 is 12 residues long. CDR3 sequence: CASSLRVYEQYF. As DNA, the CDR3 is TGTGCCAGCAGTTTGAGAGTTTACGAGCAGTACTTC.

This clonotype was seen at least ten times. The J gene is TRBJ2-7, the V gene TRBV11-2, with 9 nucleotides matching TRBD2. Germline CDR1 reads SGHAT; CDR2 reads FQNNGV. CDR3 length equals 18 residues. The V gene end was trimmed by 0 bases and the J gene end by 5 bases; junction bases not matched to a gene: 14. CDR3 loop: CASSLEWTSEILWDEQYF. Written as DNA, the CDR3 is TGTGCCAGCAGCTTAGAGTGGACTAGCGAAATCCTTTGGGACGAGCAGTACTTC. Complete variable domain (other parts from reference TRBV11-2 and TRBJ2-7): EAGVAQSPRYKIIEKRQSVAFWCNPISGHATLYWYQQILGQGPKLLIQFQNNGVVDDSQLPKDRFSAERLKGVDSTLKIQPAKLEDSAVYLCASSLEWTSEILWDEQYFGPGTRLTVT.

This clonotype has just one count. V gene TRBV10-2 combines with J gene TRBJ2-1; 11 positions match TRBD2. Germline V gene sequence: CDR1 WSHSY, CDR2 SAAADI. Trimming cost V 7 bases and J 6 bases; bases outside gene matches: 11. This CDR3 is 16 amino acids long. Here the CDR3 DNA reads TGCGCCAGCACCCGGGTGGGACTAGCGGCGGGCAATGAGCAGTTCTTC. The encoded protein is CASTRVGLAAGNEQFF.

This chain uses TRBV12-3 or TRBV12-4 with TRBJ2-1; D remains ambiguous. V shed 5 bases and J shed 2 bases, with 13 bases lying between them. The CDR3 extends over 15 amino acids. The CDR3 coding sequence is TGTGCCAGCAGTCTCGGGTCTACAGCCTACAATGAGCAGTTCTTC. This gives the protein CASSLGSTAYNEQFF.

This clonotype was counted many times. CDR3 sequence: CASSYRDTGGTDTQYF. DNA of the CDR3: TGTGCCAGCAGTTACAGGGACACAGGTGGCACAGATACGCAGTATTTT. This chain uses TRBV6-5 with TRBJ2-3, with a possible D match to TRBD1 (6 bases). Germline values: CDR1 MNHEY, CDR2 SVGAGI. CDR3 length: 16 amino acids. Trimming stripped 2 bases from V and 1 base from J, with 13 bases between.

This clonotype is labeled as medium-sized. V gene TRBV6-4 combines with J gene TRBJ1-6; 7 nucleotides line up with TRBD1. The CDR3 is made up of 13 amino acids. Germline loops: CDR1 MRHNA, CDR2 SNTAGT. V shed 6 bases, J shed 8 bases, and the junction held 4 bases outside the gene matches. CDR3 sequence reads: CASRRDRDSPLHF. For the CDR3, the DNA is TGTGCCAGCAGACGGGACAGAGATTCACCCCTCCACTTT.

This chain links TRBV7-2 with TRBJ2-1, with D hard to call. Germline lookup yields CDR1 SGHTA and CDR2 FQGNSA. The CDR3 runs 14 residues. V lost 3 bases, J lost 12 bases, and 18 bases lay in between. CDR3 sequence (DNA): TGTGCCAGCAGCTTTCGGCGGAAGTCAGATACGCAGTTCTTC. Its protein product is CASSFRRKSDTQFF.

The chain employs TRBV2 and TRBJ2-2; weak D call: TRBD2 (6 bases). The CDR3 consists of 14 residues. Germline lookup yields CDR1 SNHLY and CDR2 FYNNEI. Deletions cut 8 bases from V and 7 bases from J, with 17 bases between. CDR3 residues: CASGPRRERGELFF. DNA for the CDR3: TGTGCCAGCGGCCCAAGGAGGGAGCGCGGGGAGCTGTTTTTT.

J is TRBJ1-2 and V is TRBV10-3, with TRBD1 as a possible D gene (6 bases). V lost 4 bases and J lost 7, with 13 bases in between. The length of the CDR3 is 13 residues. Germline CDR1 ENHRY, CDR2 SYGVKD. The CDR3, as DNA: TGTGCCATCAGTGCAACAGGGTCAGCTGGCTACACCTTC. Amino acids: CAISATGSAGYTF.

This clonotype was detected only once. The chain combines TRBV4-2 with TRBJ2-1; 14 positions match TRBD2. J gave up 8 bases and V 4 bases, and 7 bases lay outside the gene matches. CDR1 is LGHNA and CDR2 is YNFKEQ in the germline V gene. The CDR3 sequence is 16 residues long. CDR3 sequence reads: CASSPTSGRAGDEQFF. In DNA form, the CDR3 reads TGTGCCAGCAGCCCGACTAGCGGGAGGGCCGGGGATGAGCAGTTCTTC.

This clonotype was observed once. V is TRBV20-1 and J is TRBJ2-3; 8 bases are shared with TRBD1. Germline V gene sequence: CDR1 DFQATT, CDR2 SNEGSKA (reference sequence). This CDR3 region has 14 residues. V lost 4 bases to trimming and J lost 5 bases; unmatched junction nucleotides: 8. The CDR3 spells CSATGQGGEDTQYF. Here the CDR3 DNA reads TGCAGTGCTACTGGACAGGGCGGTGAAGATACGCAGTATTTT.

This chain connects TRBV14 to TRBJ2-4; 7 bases map to TRBD1. The germline CDR1 and CDR2 sequences are SGHDN and FVKESK. Trimming cost V 8 bases and J 4 bases; bases outside gene matches: 8. The CDR3 is 14 residues long. CDR3 loop: CASLAGTEKNIQYF. CDR3 DNA: TGTGCCAGCCTAGCCGGGACAGAGAAAAACATTCAGTACTTC.

The V and J genes are TRBV12-3 or TRBV12-4 and TRBJ2-5; TRBD1 aligns across 8 bases. CDR3 length: 12 amino acids. V dropped 6 bases and J dropped 9; count of bases not matched to a gene: 6. The CDR3 DNA is TGTGCCAGCAGCCTGGAGGGACAGGCCCAGTACTTC. Amino acid sequence: CASSLEGQAQYF.

The sample holds many counts of this clonotype. At one end the junction does not follow the germline gene, possibly because of a read error. The chain carries TRBV10-1 and TRBJ2-1, with D unresolved. The CDR3 loop spans 15 amino acids. Germline V gene sequence: CDR1 WNHNN, CDR2 SYGVQD (reference sequence). CDR3 DNA sequence: TGCGCCAGCAGTGAGAAGAGAGTGACTCCTAATGAGCGGTTCTTC. This encodes CASSEKRVTPNERFF.

This clonotype was counted ten times or more. The junction shows a germline mismatch at one end, possibly a read error. The chain has TRBV5-1 and TRBJ1-1; TRBD1 might be the D (6 bases). Germline lookup yields CDR1 SGHRS and CDR2 YFSETQ. This CDR3 has 16 residues. CDR3 coding DNA: TGCGCCAGCACCGGACAGAGGGGGAAGTCGAACACTGAAGTTTTCTTT. Protein product: CASTGQRGKSNTEVFF.

The V gene is TRBV5-6, the J gene TRBJ1-1, with D perhaps matching TRBD1 (5 bases). Trimming shortened V by 4 bases and J by 1 base, and 17 bases separated the two germline ends. The CDR3 length is 16 residues. The germline CDR1 and CDR2 sequences are SGHDT and YYEEEE. CDR3 nucleotide sequence: TGTGCCAGCAGCCCCGGGACTAGTGAAGGGAACACTGAAGCTTTCTTT. Its protein product is CASSPGTSEGNTEAFF.

The rearrangement links TRBV7-9 to TRBJ2-7; D is perhaps TRBD1 or TRBD2 (6 bases each). Between the trimmed V and J ends, which lost 1 base and 6 bases, there was a span of 10 bases. The CDR3 sequence is 13 residues long. Germline CDR1 reads SEHNR; CDR2 reads FQNEAQ (reference sequence). The CDR3 protein is CASSLGSGAEQYF. Here the CDR3 DNA reads TGTGCCAGCAGCTTAGGTTCGGGGGCCGAGCAGTACTTC.

V and J are TRBV5-1 and TRBJ2-1; 8 nucleotides line up with TRBD2. CDR1 and CDR2 from the germline V gene are SGHRS and YFSETQ. V shed 0 bases and J 0 bases; nucleotides not matched to a gene: 5. This CDR3 has 17 residues. CDR3: CASSLEQAGDSYNEQFF. CDR3 bases: TGCGCCAGCAGCTTGGAACAAGCGGGAGACTCCTACAATGAGCAGTTCTTC.

This chain links TRBV6-4 with TRBJ2-2; 13 bases match TRBD2. This CDR3 spans 16 amino acids. V shed 8 bases, J shed 1 base, and the junction held 4 bases outside the gene matches. Germline CDR1 reads MRHNA; CDR2 reads SNTAGT. The CDR3 DNA is TGTGCCAGCCCCGGGACTAGCGGGAAGAACACCGGGGAGCTGTTTTTT. This gives the protein CASPGTSGKNTGELFF.

In its sample, this clonotype was seen once. This chain connects TRBV19 to TRBJ2-1, with TRBD2 as a possible D gene (5 bases). Trimming left V 5 bases short and J 8 bases short, with 16 bases between. The germline gives CDR1 LNHDA, CDR2 SQIVND (reference sequence). The CDR3 has 14 amino acids. CDR3: CASSPRRMVDEQFF. In nucleotides, the CDR3 is TGTGCCAGTAGTCCAAGGAGGATGGTTGATGAGCAGTTCTTC.

The chain joins TRBV2 to TRBJ2-7; either TRBD1 or TRBD2 may fit D (5 bases each). V shed 10 bases and J shed 2 bases, with 15 bases lying between them. Germline CDR1 is SNHLY and CDR2 is FYNNEI. CDR3 length: 13 amino acids. The CDR3 loop is CATTGTETYEQYF. For the CDR3, the DNA is TGTGCCACAACCGGGACGGAAACCTACGAGCAGTACTTC.

The chain recombines TRBV2 with TRBJ2-7; D gene ambiguous. The CDR3 is 14 amino acids. Between the trimmed V and J ends, which lost 8 bases and 0 bases, there was a span of 14 bases. Germline CDR1 reads SNHLY; CDR2 reads FYNNEI. Here the CDR3 DNA reads TGTGCCAGCGAGCAGACATCGATCTCCTACGAGCAGTACTTC. Its protein is CASEQTSISYEQYF.

This clonotype was seen repeatedly, ten times or more. This chain joins TRBV27 and TRBJ2-7, with D perhaps matching TRBD2 (5 bases). CDR1 and CDR2 (germline): MNHEY, SMNVEV (reference sequence). The CDR3 loop spans 17 amino acids. Trimming removed 0 bases at V and 2 bases at J, with 17 bases between. The CDR3 sequence is CASSLSSASSRPYEQYF. DNA of the CDR3: TGTGCCAGCAGTTTATCGTCCGCTAGCAGCCGTCCCTACGAGCAGTACTTC.

The genes are TRBV4-1 and TRBJ1-2; no clear D gene. V was trimmed by 0 bases and J by 6 bases, leaving 14 bases between them. CDR3 length: 15 amino acids. Germline-derived CDR1 and CDR2 are MGHRA and YSYEKL. The DNA for the CDR3 is TGCGCCAGCAGCCAAGATCTAGGATTAAACAATGGCTACACCTTC. Translation gives CASSQDLGLNNGYTF.

This clonotype was found many times. The J gene is TRBJ2-2, the V gene TRBV6-5, with unresolved D. Germline assignment: CDR1 MNHEY and CDR2 SVGAGI. This CDR3 region has 14 residues. Trimming left V 0 bases short and J 7 bases short, with 9 bases between. CDR3 sequence: CASSYSKVGGELFF. CDR3 sequence (DNA): TGTGCCAGCAGTTACTCGAAAGTGGGCGGGGAGCTGTTTTTT.

This sequence joins TRBV20-1 and TRBJ2-3; D is undetermined. The CDR3 extends over 15 amino acids. The germline CDR1 and CDR2 sequences are DFQATT and SNEGSKA (reference sequence). V dropped 0 bases and J dropped 5 bases, with 15 bases sitting between them. The CDR3 sequence is CSARDGRQMEDTQYF. For the CDR3, the DNA is TGCAGTGCTAGAGATGGGCGTCAAATGGAAGATACGCAGTATTTT.

J is TRBJ2-7 and V is TRBV2; 9 positions match TRBD2. This CDR3 is built from 13 residues. Looked up from germline, CDR1 is SNHLY and CDR2 is FYNNEI. The ends lost 6 bases at V and 5 bases at J; junction bases unmatched: 5. CDR3 region: CASRQREVHEQYF. The DNA of the CDR3 is TGTGCCAGCAGGCAGCGGGAGGTCCACGAGCAGTACTTC.